Below, 5 T cell receptor beta chains from the same sample are listed, as sequenced in a study of blood T cell repertoires in COVID-19. Sequencing was performed with immunoSEQ multiplex PCR; in TCRdb, only in-frame clones are kept and a portion is missing. This table holds 50,000 to 60,000 clones, 89% found once. Sequenced sample: peripheral blood. The receptors shown here come from a man at least 80 years old with active or convalescent COVID-19.

The sample holds a few counts of this clone. The chain is built from TRBV6-2 or TRBV6-3 and TRBJ2-7; 8 bases match TRBD1. Germline V gives CDR1 MNHEY, CDR2 SVGEGT. With V trimmed by 2 bases and J by 3 bases, 6 bases remained unmatched. The CDR3 runs to 15 residues. The CDR3 is CASSYTGTGYYEQYF. The CDR3 DNA reads as TGTGCCAGCAGTTACACGGGGACAGGATACTACGAGCAGTACTTC.

V is TRBV5-8 and J is TRBJ1-3; 7 nucleotides match TRBD1. CDR1 and CDR2 from the germline V gene are SGHTS and YDEGEE. The CDR3 is 14 amino acids. V was clipped by 7 bases and J by 2 bases; unmatched bases: 6. The CDR3 sequence is CASQQGRTGNTIYF. The CDR3 coding sequence is TGTGCCAGCCAACAGGGGAGGACTGGAAACACCATATATTTT.

The V and J genes are TRBV9 and TRBJ2-2; unclear D gene. The CDR3 contains 15 residues. Per germline, CDR1 SGDLS and CDR2 YYNGEE. V gave up 4 bases and J gave up 4 bases, with 14 bases separating them. The chain's CDR3 is CASSTRDPSTGELFF. CDR3 nucleotide sequence: TGTGCCAGCAGCACCCGAGATCCCTCCACCGGGGAGCTGTTTTTT.

The chain couples TRBV7-2 to TRBJ1-2; 7 bases are a match to TRBD1. In germline, CDR1 is SGHTA, CDR2 FQGNSA. V shed 6 bases and J 4 bases; nucleotides not matched to a gene: 8. This CDR3 comprises 14 residues. In nucleotides, the CDR3 is TGTGCCAGCAGTCCAGACCGGGACAGCTATGGCTACACCTTC. Residues: CASSPDRDSYGYTF.

This chain links TRBV20-1 with TRBJ2-5; tentative D call: TRBD2 (5 bases). V shed 3 bases and J shed 3 bases, with 11 bases lying between them. The CDR3 is 13 amino acids. Germline V CDR1 and CDR2: DFQATT, SNEGSKA (reference sequence). CDR3 sequence reads: CSASRTYKETQYF. In nucleotides, the CDR3 is TGCAGTGCTAGTCGGACTTACAAAGAGACCCAGTACTTC.